The 5 T cell receptor beta chains presented below share a single source sample, sequenced in a study of cytomegalovirus exposure and HLA in healthy donors. In the PCR, 60 Vbeta and 13 Jbeta primers were used. Produced via immunoSEQ multiplex PCR; TCRdb's table is partial and in-frame only. Seen here are 150,000 to 200,000 clones, around 83% observed once, and the top ten hold around 2.1%. The sample comprised PBMCs. The receptors were gathered from a man aged 18 to 35 in good health and CMV-seropositive.

The sample holds a few counts of this clone. The chain joins TRBV7-7 to TRBJ2-3, with D possibly being TRBD1 (5 bases). V dropped 5 bases and J dropped 0 bases, with 6 bases sitting between them. Germline assignment: CDR1 SSHAT and CDR2 FNYEAQ (reference sequence). The CDR3 has 13 amino acids. In nucleotides, the CDR3 is TGTGCCAGCAGCGCAGGGAGCACAGATACGCAGTATTTT. Amino acids: CASSAGSTDTQYF.

Regarding this clone: This sample also contains other DNA sequences that code for the same CDR3. V is TRBV4-1 and J is TRBJ1-5; D not resolved. Deletions cut 1 base from V and 4 bases from J, with 8 bases between. Germline values: CDR1 MGHRA, CDR2 YSYEKL. There are 14 residues in the CDR3. The CDR3 nucleotides are TGCGCCAGCAGCCAAGGGACGGGGAATCAGCCCCAGCATTTT. This encodes CASSQGTGNQPQHF.

The J gene is TRBJ2-7, the V gene TRBV29-1; maybe TRBD1 (5 bases). The CDR3 is made up of 13 amino acids. CDR1 and CDR2 from the germline V gene are SQVTM and ANQGSEA. Trimming removed 4 bases from V and 3 bases from J, with 13 bases in between. CDR3 DNA: TGCAGCGTTGCTAGTGACAGTAACTACGAGCAGTACTTC. Translated, it gives CSVASDSNYEQYF.

The chain couples TRBV18 to TRBJ2-7; 7 nucleotides line up with TRBD2. The length of the CDR3 is 13 residues. V lost 2 bases, J lost 7 bases, and 5 bases stayed unmatched. CDR1 and CDR2 (germline): KGHSH, LQKENI. As DNA, the CDR3 is TGTGCCAGCTCACCAGGGGGGGTGAGTGAGCAGTACTTC. This codes for CASSPGGVSEQYF.

V and J are TRBV19 and TRBJ1-1; D is perhaps TRBD1 (5 bases). CDR3 length: 14 residues. V lost 1 base and J 3 bases, leaving 9 bases between the germline ends. The V gene's germline CDR1 is LNHDA and CDR2 SQIVND (reference sequence). CDR3 residues: CASSIAAGDTEAFF. In nucleotides, the CDR3 is TGTGCCAGTAGTATAGCCGCGGGGGACACTGAAGCTTTCTTT.